This T cell receptor beta chain was profiled in a study of blood T cell repertoires in COVID-19 (dated by TCRdb to between 2020 and 2021). Study-level background: The collaborator samples originated in the United States, Italy and Spain and spanned the acute and convalescent phases of COVID-19. Nearly every sample came with metadata listing a de-identified subject ID, COVID-19 status, age in years and sex. Samples were obtained from the ongoing ImmuneRACE study (first 160 participants) and from about 1,300 subjects provided by 6 global collaborators. Where HLA class I and class II types were available, the types were taken from metadata supplied by the sample provider, not from assay-based typing. The dataset comprised deeply sampled blood TCRbeta repertoires from subjects exposed to, actively infected with, or recovered from COVID-19. The material from the prospective study consisted of cDNA or gDNA derived from T cells, B-cell-depleted T cells, or PBMCs. The repertoires were released in a freely available public database meant as a resource for research on the immune response to SARS-CoV-2.

On the study overall, not on this receptor specifically: The amount of clinical and demographic metadata varied by source and participant and was provided uncurated.

Each collaborating institution followed its own protocols to collect whole blood in K2EDTA tubes. Collaborator samples were shipped for TCRbeta analysis as frozen whole blood, isolated PBMCs, or DNA extracted from either sample type. TCRbeta CDR3 regions were amplified from genomic DNA using the immunoSEQ Assay, a bias-controlled multiplex PCR. Per the original workflow: The number of nucleated cells in each sample was estimated from the amplification of reference gene primers within the assay. To quantify the absolute abundance of each unique TCRbeta CDR3 rearrangement, sequence reads were collapsed and filtered. For each sample, productive Simpson clonality was calculated as the square root of Simpson's diversity index over productive rearrangements. Drawn from immuneACCESS, this table holds only the in-frame rearrangements with V and J called that TCRdb kept. Clones are partly lost; checked studies trace under half to an unresolved V gene and leave the rest unexplained. The D gene and trimming were derived from the DNA, and the V and J assignments and clone size from that table. Recorded for this sample are around 100,000 clones; around 86% of them occurred a single time. The ten largest clonotypes hold about 15% of the sample.

Per the germline V gene, SGDLS is the CDR1 and YYNGEE is the CDR2. Its CDR3 holds 14 amino acids, cysteine through phenylalanine. CDR3 DNA only is kept here, 42 bases in frame from base 1. Cut back by 4 bases and 6 bases, the V and J ends lie 15 bases apart. This clone was seen only once. What antigen it recognizes has not been identified. Base qualities are not at hand, and no much larger clone is one base apart. The receptor comes from a man aged 50 to 60 with acute or convalescent COVID-19. The source material was peripheral blood. The chain is assembled from TRBV9 and TRBJ2-3; the D segment could be TRBD2, given 6 matching bases. DNA sequence: TGTGCCAGCAGCCAGGGACTTTCCGCGGATACGCAGTATTTT. It translates to CASSQGLSADTQYF.